These 7 T cell receptor beta chains share one sample of origin, sequenced in a study of cytomegalovirus exposure and HLA in healthy donors. PCR primers comprised 60 Vbeta and 13 Jbeta primers. Profiled with immunoSEQ multiplex PCR; TCRdb holds only in-frame clones, not every one. The table lists around 100,000 clones, around 64% of them singletons. Input material: PBMCs. The receptors here all came from a man aged 30-40 years in good health and CMV-seronegative.

The genes are TRBV2 and TRBJ2-1, with 8 bases fitting TRBD2. CDR3 length: 15 amino acids. Germline V gene lookup returns CDR1 SNHLY and CDR2 FYNNEI. Trimming cost V 6 bases and J 4 bases; bases outside gene matches: 8. Here the CDR3 DNA reads TGTGCCAGCAGAGACGGGAGGGGGGTTTACAATGAGCAGTTCTTC. Translation gives CASRDGRGVYNEQFF.

The V call is TRBV2, the J call TRBJ2-7, with D uncertain. Trimming cost V 8 bases and J 1 base, with 12 bases left between them. Germline CDR1 reads SNHLY; CDR2 reads FYNNEI. This CDR3 is built from 13 residues. The CDR3 loop reads CASLGLRSYEQYF. In nucleotides, the CDR3 is TGTGCCAGCCTGGGCCTCAGGTCCTACGAGCAGTACTTC.

The rearrangement joins TRBV7-9 to TRBJ2-1; D possibly corresponds to TRBD2 (5 bases). CDR1 is SEHNR and CDR2 is FQNEAQ in the germline V gene (reference sequence). The CDR3 has 14 amino acids. V lost 5 bases, J lost 9 bases, and 17 bases lay in between. CDR3 region: CASSDRAEGTEQFF. DNA for the CDR3: TGTGCCAGCAGCGACCGGGCCGAGGGTACTGAGCAGTTCTTC.

This sequence joins TRBV16 and TRBJ1-2, with 7 bases fitting TRBD1. V shed 1 base, J shed 4 bases, and the junction held 6 bases outside the gene matches. Germline values: CDR1 KGHSY, CDR2 FQNENV. CDR3 length: 15 amino acids. CDR3 region: CASSQFPGTVYGYTF. CDR3 nucleotides: TGTGCCAGCAGCCAATTCCCCGGGACAGTCTATGGCTACACCTTC. The full variable domain, completed using reference TRBV16 and TRBJ1-2, is GEEVAQTPKHLVRGEGQKAKLYCAPIKGHSYVFWYQQVLKNEFKFLISFQNENVFDETGMPKERFSAKCLPNSPCSLEIQATKLEDSAVYFCASSQFPGTVYGYTFGSGTRLTVV.

The rearrangement uses TRBV5-1 and TRBJ2-1, with TRBD1 identical over 10 bases. With 4 bases clipped from V and 5 bases from J, the junction kept 3 bases outside the gene matches. The CDR3 is 14 amino acids. Germline loops: CDR1 SGHRS, CDR2 YFSETQ. The CDR3 coding sequence is TGCGCCAGCAGCGTGGGACAGGGGCACAATGAGCAGTTCTTC. Translation: CASSVGQGHNEQFF.

The rearrangement uses TRBV5-1 and TRBJ2-5; no clear D. V was trimmed by 4 bases and J by 3 bases, leaving 4 bases between them. The CDR3 sequence is 11 residues long. In germline, CDR1 is SGHRS, CDR2 YFSETQ. The CDR3 here is CASSIEETQYF. The CDR3 nucleotides are TGCGCCAGCAGCATAGAAGAGACCCAGTACTTC.

The rearrangement uses TRBV28 and TRBJ2-7; 9 bases align to TRBD2. The CDR3 is 15 residues long. Trimming at V came to 6 bases and at J to 3 bases, leaving 9 bases not matched to a gene. CDR1 is MDHEN, CDR2 SYDVKM, per germline. The CDR3 nucleotides are TGTGCCAGCAGCCCTGGGGGCGGGAGGGGCTACGAGCAGTACTTC. Translation gives CASSPGGGRGYEQYF.